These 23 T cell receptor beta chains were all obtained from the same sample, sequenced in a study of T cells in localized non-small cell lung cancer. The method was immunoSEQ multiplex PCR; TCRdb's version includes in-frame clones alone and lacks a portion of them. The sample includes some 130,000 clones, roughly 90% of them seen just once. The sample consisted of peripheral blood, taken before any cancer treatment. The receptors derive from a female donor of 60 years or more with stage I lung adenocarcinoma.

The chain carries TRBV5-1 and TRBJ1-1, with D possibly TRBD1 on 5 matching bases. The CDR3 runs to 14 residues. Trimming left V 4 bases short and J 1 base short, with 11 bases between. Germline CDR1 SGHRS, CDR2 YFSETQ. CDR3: CASSRVGGNTEAFF. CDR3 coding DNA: TGCGCCAGCAGCCGGGTTGGGGGGAACACTGAAGCTTTCTTT.

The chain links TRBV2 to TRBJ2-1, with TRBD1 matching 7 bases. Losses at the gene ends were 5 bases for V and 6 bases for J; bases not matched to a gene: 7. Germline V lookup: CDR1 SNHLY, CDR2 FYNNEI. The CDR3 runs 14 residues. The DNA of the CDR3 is TGTGCCAGCAGTCCCCTACGGACAGGCAATGAGCAGTTCTTC. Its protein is CASSPLRTGNEQFF.

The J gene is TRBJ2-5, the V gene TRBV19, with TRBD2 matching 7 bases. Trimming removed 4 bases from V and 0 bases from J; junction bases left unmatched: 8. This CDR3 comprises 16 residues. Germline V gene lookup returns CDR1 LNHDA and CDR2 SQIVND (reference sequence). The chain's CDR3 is CASSTPSGINQETQYF. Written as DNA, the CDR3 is TGTGCCAGTAGTACCCCCAGCGGGATAAACCAAGAGACCCAGTACTTC.

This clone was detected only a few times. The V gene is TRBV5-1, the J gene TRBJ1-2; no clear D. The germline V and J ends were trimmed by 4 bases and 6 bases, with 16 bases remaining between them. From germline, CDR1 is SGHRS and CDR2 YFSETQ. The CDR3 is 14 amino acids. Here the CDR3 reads CASSTQWTADGYTF. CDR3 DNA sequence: TGCGCCAGCAGCACCCAATGGACCGCTGATGGCTACACCTTC.

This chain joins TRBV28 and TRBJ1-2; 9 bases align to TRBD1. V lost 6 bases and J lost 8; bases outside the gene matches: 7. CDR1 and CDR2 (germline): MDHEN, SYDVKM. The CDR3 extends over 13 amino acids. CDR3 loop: CASSRDRVLGYTF. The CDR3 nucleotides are TGTGCCAGCAGCAGGGACAGGGTATTAGGCTACACCTTC.

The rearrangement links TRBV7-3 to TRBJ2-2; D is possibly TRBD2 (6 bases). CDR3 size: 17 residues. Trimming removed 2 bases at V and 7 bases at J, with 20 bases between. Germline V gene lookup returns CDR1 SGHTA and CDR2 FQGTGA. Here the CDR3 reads CASSLGTPGGTGGELFF. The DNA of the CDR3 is TGTGCCAGCAGCTTAGGGACTCCCGGCGGGACGGGCGGGGAGCTGTTTTTT.

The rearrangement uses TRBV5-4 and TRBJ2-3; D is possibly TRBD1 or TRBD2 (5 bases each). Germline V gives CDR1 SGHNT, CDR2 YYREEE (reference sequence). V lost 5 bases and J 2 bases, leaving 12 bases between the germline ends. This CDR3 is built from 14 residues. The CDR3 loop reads CASRFIGTTDTQYF. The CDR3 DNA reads TGTGCCAGCAGATTTATTGGGACCACAGATACGCAGTATTTT. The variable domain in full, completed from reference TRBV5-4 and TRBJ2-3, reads ETGVTQSPTHLIKTRGQQVTLRCSSQSGHNTVSWYQQALGQGPQFIFQYYREEENGRGNFPPRFSGLQFPNYSSELNVNALELDDSALYLCASRFIGTTDTQYFGPGTRLTVL.

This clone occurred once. The CDR3 nucleotides read TGTGCCAGCAGCTTGGTATGGAGGGGGTCACAAGAGACCCAGTACTTC. Translation gives CASSLVWRGSQETQYF. The chain joins TRBV5-6 to TRBJ2-5; D could derive from TRBD1 or TRBD2 (6 bases each). This CDR3 has 16 amino acids. CDR1 and CDR2 from the germline V gene are SGHDT and YYEEEE. V lost 0 bases, J lost 2 bases, and 14 bases lay in between.

CDR3 protein: CASSLARVGTEAFF. CDR3 bases: TGTGCCAGCAGCTTGGCTAGGGTGGGGACTGAAGCTTTCTTT. The V gene is TRBV5-6, the J gene TRBJ1-1, with unresolved D. Between the trimmed V and J ends, which lost 0 bases and 5 bases, there was a span of 11 bases. The CDR3 has 14 amino acids. CDR1 SGHDT and CDR2 YYEEEE come from the germline V gene.

This CDR3 reads CASSPGQRALANYGYTF. The DNA for the CDR3 is TGTGCCAGCAGCCCAGGTCAGCGGGCTTTAGCTAACTATGGCTACACCTTC. This chain joins TRBV11-2 and TRBJ1-2; no clear D gene. The CDR3 consists of 17 residues. CDR1 and CDR2 (germline): SGHAT, FQNNGV. V lost 5 bases, J lost 0 bases, and 19 bases lay in between.

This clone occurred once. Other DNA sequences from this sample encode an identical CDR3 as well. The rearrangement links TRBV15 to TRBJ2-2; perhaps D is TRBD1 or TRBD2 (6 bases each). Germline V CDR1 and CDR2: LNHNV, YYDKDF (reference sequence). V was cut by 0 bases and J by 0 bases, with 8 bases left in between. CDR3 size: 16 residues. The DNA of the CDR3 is TGTGCCACCAGCAGAGATAGGGGGGCGAACACCGGGGAGCTGTTTTTT. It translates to CATSRDRGANTGELFF.

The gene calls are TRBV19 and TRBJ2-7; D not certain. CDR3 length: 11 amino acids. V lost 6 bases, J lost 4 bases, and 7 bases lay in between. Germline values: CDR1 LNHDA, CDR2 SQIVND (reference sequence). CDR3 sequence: CASRDGYEQYF. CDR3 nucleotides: TGTGCCAGTAGAGACGGTTACGAGCAGTACTTC.

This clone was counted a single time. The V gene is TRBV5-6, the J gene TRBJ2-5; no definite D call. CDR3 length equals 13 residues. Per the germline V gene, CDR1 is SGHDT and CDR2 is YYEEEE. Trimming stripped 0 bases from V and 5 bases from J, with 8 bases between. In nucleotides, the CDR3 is TGTGCCAGCAGCTTGGCGGTTCGGGAGACCCAGTACTTC. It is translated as CASSLAVRETQYF.

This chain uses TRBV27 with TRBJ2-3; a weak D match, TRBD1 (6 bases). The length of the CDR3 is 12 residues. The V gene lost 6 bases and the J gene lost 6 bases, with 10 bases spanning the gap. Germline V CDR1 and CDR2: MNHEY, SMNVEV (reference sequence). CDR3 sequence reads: CASSNRVDTQYF. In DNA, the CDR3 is TGTGCCAGCAGCAACAGGGTCGATACGCAGTATTTT.

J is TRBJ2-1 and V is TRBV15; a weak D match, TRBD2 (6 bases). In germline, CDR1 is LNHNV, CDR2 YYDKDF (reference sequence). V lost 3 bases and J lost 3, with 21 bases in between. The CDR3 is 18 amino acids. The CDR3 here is CATSRGAGTGALYNEQFF. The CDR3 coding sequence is TGTGCCACCAGCAGGGGCGCGGGGACGGGAGCGCTCTACAATGAGCAGTTCTTC.

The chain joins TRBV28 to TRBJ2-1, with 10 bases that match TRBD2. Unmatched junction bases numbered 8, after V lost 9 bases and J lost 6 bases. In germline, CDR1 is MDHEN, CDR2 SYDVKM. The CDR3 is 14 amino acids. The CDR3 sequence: CARPKREGGNEQFF. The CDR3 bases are TGTGCCAGGCCGAAGCGGGAGGGGGGCAATGAGCAGTTCTTC. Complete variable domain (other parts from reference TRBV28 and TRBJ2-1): DVKVTQSSRYLVKRTGEKVFLECVQDMDHENMFWYRQDPGLGLRLIYFSYDVKMKEKGDIPEGYSVSREKKERFSLILESASTNQTSMYLCARPKREGGNEQFFGPGTRLTVL.

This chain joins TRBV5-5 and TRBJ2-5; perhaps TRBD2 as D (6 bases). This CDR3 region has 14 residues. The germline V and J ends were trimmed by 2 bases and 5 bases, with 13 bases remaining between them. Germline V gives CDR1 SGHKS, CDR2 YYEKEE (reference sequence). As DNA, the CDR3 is TGTGCCAGCAGCTTCGGAGGGCCGCGGGAGACCCAGTACTTC. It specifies CASSFGGPRETQYF.

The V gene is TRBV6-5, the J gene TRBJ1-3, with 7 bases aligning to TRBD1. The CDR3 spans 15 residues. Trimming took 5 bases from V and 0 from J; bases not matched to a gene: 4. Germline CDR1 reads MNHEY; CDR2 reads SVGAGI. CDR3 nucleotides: TGTGCCAGCAGTCGAACAGGGGTCTCTGGAAACACCATATATTTT. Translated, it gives CASSRTGVSGNTIYF.

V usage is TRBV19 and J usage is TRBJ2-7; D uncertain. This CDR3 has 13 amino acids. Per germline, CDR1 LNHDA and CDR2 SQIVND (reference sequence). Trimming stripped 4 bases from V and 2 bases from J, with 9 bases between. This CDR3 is CASSTPTTYEQYF. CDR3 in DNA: TGTGCCAGTAGTACCCCGACAACCTACGAGCAGTACTTC.

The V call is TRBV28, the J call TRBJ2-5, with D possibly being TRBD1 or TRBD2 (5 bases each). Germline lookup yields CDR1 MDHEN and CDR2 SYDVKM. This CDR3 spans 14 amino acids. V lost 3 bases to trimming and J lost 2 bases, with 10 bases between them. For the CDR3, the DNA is TGTGCCAGCAGTTTCGACAGACTACAAGAGACCCAGTACTTC. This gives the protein CASSFDRLQETQYF.

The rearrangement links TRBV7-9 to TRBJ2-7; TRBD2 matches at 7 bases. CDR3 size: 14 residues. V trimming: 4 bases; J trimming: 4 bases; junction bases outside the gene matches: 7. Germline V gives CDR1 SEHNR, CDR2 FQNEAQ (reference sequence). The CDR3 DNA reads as TGTGCCAGCAGCTCCCCGGCGGGAGCTTACGAGCAGTACTTC. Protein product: CASSSPAGAYEQYF.

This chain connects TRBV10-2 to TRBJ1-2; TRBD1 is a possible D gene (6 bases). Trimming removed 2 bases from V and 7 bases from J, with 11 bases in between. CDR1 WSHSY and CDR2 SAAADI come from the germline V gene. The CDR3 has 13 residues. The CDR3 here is CASSEGTRGGYTF. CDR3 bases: TGCGCCAGCAGTGAGGGCACCAGGGGTGGCTACACCTTC.

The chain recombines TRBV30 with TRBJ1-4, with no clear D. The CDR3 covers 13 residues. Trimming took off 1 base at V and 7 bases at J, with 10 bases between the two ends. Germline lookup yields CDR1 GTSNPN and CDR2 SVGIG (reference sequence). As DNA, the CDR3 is TGTGCCTGGAGTGGAGGTTCGATTGAAAAACTGTTTTTT. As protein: CAWSGGSIEKLFF.